This TCR beta chain was recovered during a study of shared clonotypes between healthy human individuals. Study-wide results and limits: It was the non-shared clonotypes that had lower generation probabilities than clonotypes shared by all four donors. In general, naive subsets displayed greater estimated richness than memory subsets did.

The authors loaded 150 to 250 ng DNA, roughly 27,000 T cell genomes, into sorted-subset replicate PCRs. Clones were sequenced by immunoSEQ multiplex PCR, and TCRdb holds only the in-frame ones, with some missing. The data contain hundreds of thousands of clones, 97% of them singletons. Comments on this clone: No antigen is known for it.

The material sequenced was naive CD4+ T cells sorted from blood. Specified subset: CD45RA+ positively selected. The clonotype comes from a woman in her thirties in good health.

This chain's CDR3 is CASSLVVAGEQFF. The DNA of the CDR3 is TGCGCCAGCAGCTTGGTGGTAGCAGGTGAGCAGTTCTTC. The V and J genes are TRBV5-1 and TRBJ2-1; D is unclear. This CDR3 contains 13 residues. V lost 0 bases to trimming and J lost 9 bases, with 10 bases between them. CDR1 and CDR2 (germline): SGHRS, YFSETQ.